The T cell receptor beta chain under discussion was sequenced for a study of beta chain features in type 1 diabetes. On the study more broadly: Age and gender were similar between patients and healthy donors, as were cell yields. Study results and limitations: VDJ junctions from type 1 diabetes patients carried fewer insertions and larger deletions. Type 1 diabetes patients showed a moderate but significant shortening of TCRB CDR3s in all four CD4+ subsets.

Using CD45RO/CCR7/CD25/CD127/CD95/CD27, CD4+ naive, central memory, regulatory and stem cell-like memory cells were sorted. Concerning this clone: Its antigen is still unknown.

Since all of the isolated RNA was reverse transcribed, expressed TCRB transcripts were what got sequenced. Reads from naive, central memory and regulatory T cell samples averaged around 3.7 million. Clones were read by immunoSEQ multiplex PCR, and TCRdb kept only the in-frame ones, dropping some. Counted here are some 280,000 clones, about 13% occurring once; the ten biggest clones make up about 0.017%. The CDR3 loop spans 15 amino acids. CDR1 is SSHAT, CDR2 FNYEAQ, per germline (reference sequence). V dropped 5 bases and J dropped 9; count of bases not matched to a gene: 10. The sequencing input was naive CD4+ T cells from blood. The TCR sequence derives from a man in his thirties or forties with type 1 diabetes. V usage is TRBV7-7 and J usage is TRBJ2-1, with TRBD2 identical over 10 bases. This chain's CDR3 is CASSPVAGGRSEQFF. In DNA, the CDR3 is TGTGCCAGCAGCCCGGTAGCGGGAGGAAGGAGTGAGCAGTTCTTC.